The 28 T cell receptor beta chains presented below share a single source sample, sequenced in a study of blood T cell repertoires in COVID-19 (dated by TCRdb to about 2020). Libraries were constructed by the immunoSEQ multiplex PCR assay. In TCRdb, the immuneACCESS table is reduced to in-frame sequences with V and J assigned. These tables do not hold every clone; where another copy was compared, an unresolved V gene accounts for under half, and the others remain unexplained. The sample has more than 300,000 clones on record, over 75% of them singletons. Approximately 1.9% of the sample lies in the top ten. Sequenced: PBMCs or T cells enriched from blood (not recorded which). These TCRs come from a man aged 35-49 years in a cohort exposed to, infected with or recovered from COVID-19 (not recorded which).

V gene TRBV13 combines with J gene TRBJ1-2, with D maybe TRBD1 (5 bases). The CDR3 has 15 residues. V was clipped by 5 bases and J by 3 bases, with 16 bases between them. Germline values: CDR1 PRHDT, CDR2 FYEKMQ (reference sequence). DNA of the CDR3: TGTGCCAGCAGCCACCGGGAGGGGTCCCACTATGGCTACACCTTC. Protein sequence: CASSHREGSHYGYTF.

V is TRBV6-1 and J is TRBJ2-3; weak D call: TRBD2 (6 bases). V lost 1 base and J 3 bases, leaving 11 bases between the germline ends. This CDR3 region has 15 residues. Germline V CDR1 and CDR2: MNHNS, SASEGT. In nucleotides, the CDR3 is TGTGCCAGCAGTGAAGTGATGGGGAGGACAGATACGCAGTATTTT. The encoded protein is CASSEVMGRTDTQYF.

V gene TRBV11-2 combines with J gene TRBJ2-1, with 7 positions matching TRBD2. In germline, CDR1 is SGHAT, CDR2 FQNNGV. This CDR3 has 16 amino acids. V lost 3 bases and J lost 0; bases outside the gene matches: 5. CDR3 DNA: TGTGCCAGCAGCTTTGAGATAGCGGGCTCCTACAATGAGCAGTTCTTC. Protein: CASSFEIAGSYNEQFF. Full variable domain (remainder filled in from reference TRBV11-2 and TRBJ2-1): EAGVAQSPRYKIIEKRQSVAFWCNPISGHATLYWYQQILGQGPKLLIQFQNNGVVDDSQLPKDRFSAERLKGVDSTLKIQPAKLEDSAVYLCASSFEIAGSYNEQFFGPGTRLTVL.

CDR3 in amino acids: CASSQGGLGGIGNQPQHF. CDR3 coding DNA: TGTGCCAGCAGCCAAGGGGGACTGGGAGGGATTGGCAATCAGCCCCAGCATTTT. V and J are TRBV3-1 (or the pseudogene TRBV3-2) and TRBJ1-5; tentative D call: TRBD1 (5 bases). This CDR3 contains 18 residues. CDR1 is LGHDT, CDR2 YNNKEL, per germline (reference sequence). Trimming removed 1 base at V and 2 bases at J, with 18 bases between.

V and J are TRBV28 and TRBJ1-5; perhaps TRBD1 as D (5 bases). V was trimmed by 2 bases and J by 5 bases, leaving 10 bases between them. Germline loops: CDR1 MDHEN, CDR2 SYDVKM. The CDR3 spans 14 residues. CDR3 nucleotides: TGTGCCAGCAGTTTAGCCCTAGGGGATCAGCCCCAGCATTTT. Its protein product is CASSLALGDQPQHF.

V is TRBV6-6 and J is TRBJ1-4; 12 nucleotides line up with TRBD1. Germline V gives CDR1 MNHNY, CDR2 SVGAGI (reference sequence). V lost 4 bases and J lost 7; bases outside the gene matches: 4. The CDR3 loop spans 15 amino acids. The CDR3 is CASSSRGQGAEKLFF. The CDR3 DNA sequence: TGTGCCAGCAGTTCAAGGGGACAGGGGGCTGAAAAACTGTTTTTT.

This chain connects TRBV18 to TRBJ2-5; 9 bases match TRBD2. Per the germline V gene, CDR1 is KGHSH and CDR2 is LQKENI. Trimming removed 1 base from V and 2 bases from J; junction bases left unmatched: 5. The CDR3 is 16 residues long. The CDR3 bases are TGTGCCAGCTCACCACTAGCGGGAGTAGGGCAAGAGACCCAGTACTTC. Its protein product is CASSPLAGVGQETQYF. Together with reference TRBV18 and TRBJ2-5, the CDR3 gives the full variable domain: NAGVMQNPRHLVRRRGQEARLRCSPMKGHSHVYWYRQLPEEGLKFMVYLQKENIIDESGMPKERFSAEFPKEGPSILRIQQVVRGDSAAYFCASSPLAGVGQETQYFGPGTRLLVL.

CDR3 sequence: CASSISGIGQPQHF. The CDR3 nucleotides are TGTGCCAGTAGTATCTCAGGGATCGGTCAGCCCCAGCATTTT. The rearrangement joins TRBV19 to TRBJ1-5, with D tentatively TRBD1 (5 bases). V shed 3 bases and J shed 6 bases, with 12 bases lying between them. Per germline, CDR1 LNHDA and CDR2 SQIVND (reference sequence). The CDR3 covers 14 residues.

V is TRBV23-1 and J is TRBJ1-6; D gene ambiguous. TRBV23-1 has ORF status, its function being uncertain. V gave up 7 bases and J gave up 6 bases, with 13 bases separating them. This CDR3 region has 14 residues. The CDR3 sequence: CASILWQTNSPLHF. Here the CDR3 DNA reads TGCGCCAGCATTTTGTGGCAAACTAATTCACCCCTCCACTTT.

The rearrangement uses TRBV7-2 and TRBJ2-5; weak D call: TRBD1 (5 bases). Trimming took 1 base from V and 2 from J, leaving 5 bases between them. CDR1 and CDR2 (germline): SGHTA, FQGNSA. The CDR3 is made up of 13 amino acids. The CDR3: CASSLEGQETQYF. The CDR3 nucleotides read TGTGCCAGCAGCTTAGAGGGGCAAGAGACCCAGTACTTC.

The chain is built from TRBV5-1 and TRBJ1-2, with 9 positions matching TRBD1. Trimming at V came to 3 bases and at J to 6 bases, leaving 3 bases not matched to a gene. CDR3 length equals 13 residues. The germline CDR1 and CDR2 sequences are SGHRS and YFSETQ. The CDR3, as DNA: TGCGCCAGCAGCTCCGGACAGGGGCATGGCTACACCTTC. It specifies CASSSGQGHGYTF.

This clone was found a few times. This chain joins TRBV7-9 and TRBJ1-1, with 9 bases that match TRBD1. This CDR3 has 15 residues. Germline CDR1 reads SEHNR; CDR2 reads FQNEAQ (reference sequence). With V trimmed by 1 base and J by 3 bases, 3 bases remained unmatched. CDR3 loop: CASSLGDRVDTEAFF. CDR3 coding DNA: TGTGCCAGCAGCTTAGGGGACAGGGTAGACACTGAAGCTTTCTTT.

The rearrangement uses TRBV12-3 or TRBV12-4 and TRBJ2-7, with 8 nucleotides matching TRBD1. The CDR3 is 13 residues long. V shed 6 bases, J shed 4 bases, and the junction held 5 bases outside the gene matches. CDR3 sequence reads: CASRTGTGYEQYF. Here the CDR3 DNA reads TGTGCCAGCAGGACCGGGACAGGATACGAGCAGTACTTC.

This clone came up a few times. The chain couples TRBV2 to TRBJ1-1; D not certain. With 6 bases removed from V and 5 bases from J, the gap between germline ends came to 10 bases. Germline V CDR1 and CDR2: SNHLY, FYNNEI. The CDR3 sequence is 12 residues long. The CDR3 nucleotides read TGTGCCAGCAGGCGTTCCGGGACTGAAGCTTTCTTT. Translation: CASRRSGTEAFF.

The J gene is TRBJ2-5, the V gene TRBV19, with D possibly matching TRBD2 (5 bases). CDR3 length: 13 residues. V dropped 6 bases and J dropped 2 bases, with 10 bases sitting between them. Looked up from germline, CDR1 is LNHDA and CDR2 is SQIVND (reference sequence). CDR3 bases: TGTGCCAGTAGAACCGGGAAACAAGAGACCCAGTACTTC. Protein sequence: CASRTGKQETQYF.

The rearrangement joins TRBV10-1 to TRBJ2-1, with 10 bases matching TRBD2. The CDR3 is 14 residues long. J lost 10 bases, V lost 5 bases, and 8 bases had no gene match. CDR1 is WNHNN and CDR2 is SYGVQD in the germline V gene (reference sequence). The CDR3 coding sequence is TGCGCCAGCAGTCCCGGGACTAGCGATAGGGAGCAGTTCTTC. This gives the protein CASSPGTSDREQFF.

This clone has more than one count but fewer than ten. The chain couples TRBV7-8 to TRBJ1-1; a weak D match, TRBD1 (6 bases). The CDR3 covers 15 residues. CDR1 is SGHVS and CDR2 is FQNEAQ in the germline V gene. V was shortened by 5 bases and J by 4 bases, with 17 bases between the two germline ends. The chain's CDR3 is CASSPFGGASTEAFF. The CDR3 DNA sequence: TGTGCCAGCAGCCCTTTTGGGGGCGCGAGCACTGAAGCTTTCTTT.

Only a few counts were recorded for this clone. The CDR3 loop reads CASSQDRSLEAFF. CDR3 DNA: TGTGCCAGCAGCCAAGATCGGAGCCTTGAGGCTTTCTTT. This sequence joins TRBV3-1 (or the pseudogene TRBV3-2) and TRBJ1-1, with D uncertain. The CDR3 loop spans 13 amino acids. Per germline, CDR1 LGHDT and CDR2 YNNKEL (reference sequence). The V end lost 0 bases, the J end lost 11 bases, and 13 bases lay between the germline ends.

The chain combines TRBV19 with TRBJ2-2, with 9 bases matching TRBD2. CDR3 length: 13 residues. Germline loops: CDR1 LNHDA, CDR2 SQIVND (reference sequence). CDR3 sequence: CASGSWGTGELFF. CDR3 bases: TGTGCTAGCGGGAGTTGGGGCACCGGGGAGCTGTTTTTT.

This sequence joins TRBV3-1 (or the pseudogene TRBV3-2) and TRBJ1-5; TRBD1 matches at 8 bases. V was pared by 4 bases and J by 3 bases, with 5 bases of the junction left unmatched. The CDR3 consists of 15 residues. Looked up from germline, CDR1 is LGHDT and CDR2 is YNNKEL (reference sequence). CDR3 protein: CASSLGQGANQPQHF. The CDR3 bases are TGTGCCAGCAGCCTCGGACAGGGCGCCAATCAGCCCCAGCATTTT.

This chain joins TRBV7-2 and TRBJ1-2, with D perhaps TRBD1 (6 bases). Deletions cut 5 bases from V and 6 bases from J, with 13 bases between. Germline CDR1 is SGHTA and CDR2 is FQGNSA. The CDR3 extends over 13 amino acids. The CDR3 here is CASSRRGIHGYTF. The CDR3 bases are TGTGCCAGCAGCCGCAGGGGAATCCATGGCTACACCTTC.

This clone was observed once. V is TRBV11-2 and J is TRBJ1-5; 10 bases are shared with TRBD1. In germline, CDR1 is SGHAT, CDR2 FQNNGV. V dropped 1 base and J dropped 6; count of bases not matched to a gene: 3. The CDR3 totals 15 residues. This CDR3 reads CASSLGQGAGQPQHF. For the CDR3, the DNA is TGTGCCAGCAGCTTAGGACAGGGGGCAGGTCAGCCCCAGCATTTT.

The CDR3 coding sequence is TGTGCCAGCAGCCCGGGACTAGCGGAAGATTACGAGCAGTACTTC. Translated: CASSPGLAEDYEQYF. This chain uses TRBV3-1 (or the pseudogene TRBV3-2) with TRBJ2-7, with 11 bases lining up with TRBD2. CDR1 LGHDT and CDR2 YNNKEL come from the germline V gene (reference sequence). The CDR3 is made up of 15 amino acids. V trimming: 4 bases; J trimming: 4 bases; junction bases outside the gene matches: 6.

The chain employs TRBV6-1 and TRBJ2-3; a possible D gene is TRBD2 (6 bases). V was cut by 4 bases and J by 0 bases, with 8 bases left in between. This CDR3 region has 14 residues. CDR1 and CDR2 from the germline V gene are MNHNS and SASEGT. CDR3 sequence reads: CASSAAGSTDTQYF. The CDR3, as DNA: TGTGCCAGCAGTGCAGCGGGCAGCACAGATACGCAGTATTTT.

The V gene is TRBV28, the J gene TRBJ2-1; TRBD2 matches 7 bases. Germline V gene sequence: CDR1 MDHEN, CDR2 SYDVKM. The trim removed 5 bases at V and 2 bases at J, leaving 6 bases unmatched. The CDR3 extends over 15 amino acids. In DNA form, the CDR3 reads TGTGCCAGCAGTCGTCTAGCGGATACCTACAATGAGCAGTTCTTC. Protein product: CASSRLADTYNEQFF.

The rearrangement uses TRBV14 and TRBJ1-2; TRBD1 agrees at 9 bases. CDR3 length: 16 amino acids. The junction had 7 bases not matched to a gene; V was cut back by 1 base and J by 4 bases. Germline CDR1 SGHDN, CDR2 FVKESK. The CDR3 region is CASSQGTGASVYGYTF. In DNA form, the CDR3 reads TGTGCCAGCAGCCAAGGGACAGGGGCTTCCGTCTATGGCTACACCTTC.

The rearrangement joins TRBV24-1 to TRBJ2-1; D is unclear. V shed 2 bases and J shed 3 bases, with 7 bases lying between them. CDR3 length: 14 amino acids. Germline V gene lookup returns CDR1 KGHDR and CDR2 SFDVKD. The CDR3 sequence is CATSDSRLYNEQFF. Written as DNA, the CDR3 is TGTGCCACCAGTGATTCGCGTCTCTACAATGAGCAGTTCTTC.

The rearrangement links TRBV2 to TRBJ2-7, with 7 bases that match TRBD1. Germline trimming cut 0 bases from V and 7 bases from J; bases unmatched to any gene: 6. Germline CDR1 SNHLY, CDR2 FYNNEI. The CDR3 has 14 amino acids. CDR3 protein: CASSEARTGGEQYF. Written as DNA, the CDR3 is TGTGCCAGCAGTGAAGCTCGGACAGGCGGGGAGCAGTACTTC.